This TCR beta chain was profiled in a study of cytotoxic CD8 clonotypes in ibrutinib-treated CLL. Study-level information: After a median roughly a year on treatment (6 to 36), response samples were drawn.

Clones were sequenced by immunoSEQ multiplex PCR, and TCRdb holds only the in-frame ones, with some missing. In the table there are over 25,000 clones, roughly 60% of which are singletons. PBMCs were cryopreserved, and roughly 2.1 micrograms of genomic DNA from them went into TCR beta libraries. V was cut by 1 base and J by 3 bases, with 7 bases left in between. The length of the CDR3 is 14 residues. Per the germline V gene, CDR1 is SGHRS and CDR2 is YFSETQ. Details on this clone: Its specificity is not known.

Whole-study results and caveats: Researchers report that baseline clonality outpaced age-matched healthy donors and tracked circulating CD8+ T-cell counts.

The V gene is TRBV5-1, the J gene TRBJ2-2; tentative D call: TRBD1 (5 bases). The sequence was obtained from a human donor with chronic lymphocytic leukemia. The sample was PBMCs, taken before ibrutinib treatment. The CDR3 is CASSLTGHTGELFF. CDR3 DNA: TGCGCCAGCAGCTTGACAGGTCACACCGGGGAGCTGTTTTTT. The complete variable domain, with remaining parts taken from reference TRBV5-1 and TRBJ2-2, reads KAGVTQTPRYLIKTRGQQVTLSCSPISGHRSVSWYQQTPGQGLQFLFEYFSETQRNKGNFPGRFSGRQFSNSRSEMNVSTLELGDSALYLCASSLTGHTGELFFGEGSRLTVL.